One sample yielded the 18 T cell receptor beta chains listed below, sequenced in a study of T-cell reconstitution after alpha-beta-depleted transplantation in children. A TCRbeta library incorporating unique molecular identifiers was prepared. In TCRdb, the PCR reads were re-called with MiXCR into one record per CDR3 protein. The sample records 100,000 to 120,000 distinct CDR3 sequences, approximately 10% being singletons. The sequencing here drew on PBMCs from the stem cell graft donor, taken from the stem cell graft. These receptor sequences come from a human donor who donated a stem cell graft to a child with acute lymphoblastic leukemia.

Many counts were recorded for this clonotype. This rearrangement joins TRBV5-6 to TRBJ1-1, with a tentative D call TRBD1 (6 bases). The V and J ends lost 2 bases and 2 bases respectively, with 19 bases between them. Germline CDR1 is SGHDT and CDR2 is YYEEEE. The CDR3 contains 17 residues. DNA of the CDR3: TGTGCCAGCAGCTTATACGTGGGGGCACAGTTAAACACTGAAGCTTTCTTT. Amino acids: CASSLYVGAQLNTEAFF.

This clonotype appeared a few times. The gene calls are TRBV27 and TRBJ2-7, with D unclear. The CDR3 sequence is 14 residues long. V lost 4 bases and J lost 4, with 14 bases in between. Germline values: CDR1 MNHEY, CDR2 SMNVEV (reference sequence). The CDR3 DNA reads TGTGCCAGCAGTTCGGGTCTATCCTCTTACGAGCAGTACTTC. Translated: CASSSGLSSYEQYF.

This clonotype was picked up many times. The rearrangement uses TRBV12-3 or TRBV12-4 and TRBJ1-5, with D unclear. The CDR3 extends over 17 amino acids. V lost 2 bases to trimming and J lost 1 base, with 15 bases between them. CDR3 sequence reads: CASSLNPGLASNQPQHF. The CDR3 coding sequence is TGTGCCAGCAGTTTAAACCCCGGACTCGCAAGCAATCAGCCCCAGCATTTT.

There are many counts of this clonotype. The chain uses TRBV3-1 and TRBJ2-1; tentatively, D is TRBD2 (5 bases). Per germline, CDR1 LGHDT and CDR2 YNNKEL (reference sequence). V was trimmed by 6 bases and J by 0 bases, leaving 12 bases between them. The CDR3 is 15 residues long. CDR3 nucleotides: TGTGCCAGCAGAGCGGACCCGAGCTCCTACAATGAGCAGTTCTTC. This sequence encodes CASRADPSSYNEQFF.

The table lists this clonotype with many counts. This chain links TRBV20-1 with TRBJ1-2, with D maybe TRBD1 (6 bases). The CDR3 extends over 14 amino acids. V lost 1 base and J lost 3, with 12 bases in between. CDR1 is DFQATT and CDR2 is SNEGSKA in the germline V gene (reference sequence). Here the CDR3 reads CSARGAGAHYGYTF. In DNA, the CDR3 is TGCAGTGCTAGAGGGGCAGGGGCTCACTATGGCTACACCTTC.

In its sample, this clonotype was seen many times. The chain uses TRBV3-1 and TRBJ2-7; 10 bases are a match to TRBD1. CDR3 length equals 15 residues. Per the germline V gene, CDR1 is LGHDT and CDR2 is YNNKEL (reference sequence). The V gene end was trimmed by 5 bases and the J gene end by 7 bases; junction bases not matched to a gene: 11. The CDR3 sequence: CASSSRDRGLQEQYF. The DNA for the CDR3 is TGTGCCAGCAGCTCCCGGGACAGGGGTTTGCAAGAGCAGTACTTC.

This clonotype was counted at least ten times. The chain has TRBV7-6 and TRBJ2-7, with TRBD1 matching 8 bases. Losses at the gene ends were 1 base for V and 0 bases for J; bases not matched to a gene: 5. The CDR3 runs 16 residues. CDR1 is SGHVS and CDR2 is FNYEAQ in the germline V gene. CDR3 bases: TGTGCCAGCAGCTTAGAGGCGGACAGGGCCTCCTACGAGCAGTACTTC. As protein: CASSLEADRASYEQYF.

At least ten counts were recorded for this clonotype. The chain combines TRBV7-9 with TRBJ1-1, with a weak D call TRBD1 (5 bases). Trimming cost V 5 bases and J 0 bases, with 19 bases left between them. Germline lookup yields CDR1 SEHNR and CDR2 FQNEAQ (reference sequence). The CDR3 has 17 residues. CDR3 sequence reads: CASSPPREWDLNTEAFF. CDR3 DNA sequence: TGTGCCAGCAGCCCGCCGCGGGAATGGGACCTGAACACTGAAGCTTTCTTT.

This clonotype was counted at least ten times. CDR3 nucleotides: TGCAGCGCCCTGGACGACAGCCCTGTGACCTACGAGCAGTACTTC. It encodes CSALDDSPVTYEQYF. The rearrangement uses TRBV29-1 and TRBJ2-7; maybe TRBD1 (5 bases). Germline V gene data show CDR1 as SQVTM and CDR2 as ANQGSEA. This CDR3 region has 15 residues. The germline V and J ends were trimmed by 7 bases and 2 bases, with 21 bases remaining between them.

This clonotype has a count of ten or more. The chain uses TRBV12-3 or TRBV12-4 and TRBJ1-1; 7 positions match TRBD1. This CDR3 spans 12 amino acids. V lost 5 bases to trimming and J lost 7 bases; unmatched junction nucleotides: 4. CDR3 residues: CASSIRQGEAFF. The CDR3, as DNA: TGTGCCAGCAGTATAAGACAGGGTGAAGCTTTCTTT.

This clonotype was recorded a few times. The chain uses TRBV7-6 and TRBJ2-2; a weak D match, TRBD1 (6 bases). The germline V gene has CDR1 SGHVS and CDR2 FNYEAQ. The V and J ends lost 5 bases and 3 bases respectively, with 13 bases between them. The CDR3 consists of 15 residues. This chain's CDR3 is CASSGTQGYTGELFF. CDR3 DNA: TGTGCCAGCAGCGGTACACAGGGATACACCGGGGAGCTGTTTTTT.

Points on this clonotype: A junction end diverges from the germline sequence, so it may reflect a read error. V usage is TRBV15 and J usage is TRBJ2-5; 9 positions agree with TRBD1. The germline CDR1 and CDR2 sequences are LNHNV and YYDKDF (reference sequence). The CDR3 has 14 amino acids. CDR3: CATSRHRGQETQYF. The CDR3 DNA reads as TGTGCCACCAGCAGACACAGGGGGCAAGAGACCCAGTACTTT.

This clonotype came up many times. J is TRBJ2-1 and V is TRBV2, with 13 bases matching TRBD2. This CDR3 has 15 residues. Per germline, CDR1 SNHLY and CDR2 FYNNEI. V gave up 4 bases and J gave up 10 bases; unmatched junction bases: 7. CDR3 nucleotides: TGTGCCAGCAGTGTTGGACTAGCGGGAGCAAAAGAGCAGTTCTTC. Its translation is CASSVGLAGAKEQFF.

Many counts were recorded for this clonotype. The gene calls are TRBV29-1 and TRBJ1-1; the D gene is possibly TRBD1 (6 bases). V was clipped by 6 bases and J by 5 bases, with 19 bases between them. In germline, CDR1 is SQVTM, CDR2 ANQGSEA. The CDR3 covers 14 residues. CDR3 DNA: TGCAGCGTCAGAAAAGGATCGCAGGGGACTGAAGCTTTCTTT. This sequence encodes CSVRKGSQGTEAFF.

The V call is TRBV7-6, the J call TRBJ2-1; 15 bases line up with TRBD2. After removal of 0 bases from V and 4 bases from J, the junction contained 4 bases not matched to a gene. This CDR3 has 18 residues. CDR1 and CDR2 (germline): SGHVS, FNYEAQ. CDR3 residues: CASSLAGTSGGTYNEQFF. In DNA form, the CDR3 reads TGTGCCAGCAGCTTAGCAGGGACTAGCGGGGGGACTTACAATGAGCAGTTCTTC. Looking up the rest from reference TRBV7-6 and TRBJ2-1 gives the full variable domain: GAGVSQSPRYKVTKRGQDVALRCDPISGHVSLYWYRQALGQGPEFLTYFNYEAQQDKSGLPNDRFSAERPEGSISTLTIQRTEQRDSAMYRCASSLAGTSGGTYNEQFFGPGTRLTVL.

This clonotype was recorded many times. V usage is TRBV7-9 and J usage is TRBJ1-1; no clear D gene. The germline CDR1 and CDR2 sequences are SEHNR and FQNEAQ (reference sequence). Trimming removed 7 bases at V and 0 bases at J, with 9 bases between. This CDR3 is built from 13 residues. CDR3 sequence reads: CASTQDVNTEAFF. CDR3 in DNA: TGTGCCAGCACCCAGGACGTGAACACTGAAGCTTTCTTT.

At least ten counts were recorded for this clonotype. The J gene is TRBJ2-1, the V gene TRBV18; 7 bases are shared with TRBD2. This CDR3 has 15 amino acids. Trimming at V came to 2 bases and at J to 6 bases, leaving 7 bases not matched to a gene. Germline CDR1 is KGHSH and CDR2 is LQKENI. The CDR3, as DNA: TGTGCCAGCTCACCAGTTGTGACTAGCACCAATGAGCAGTTCTTC. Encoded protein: CASSPVVTSTNEQFF.

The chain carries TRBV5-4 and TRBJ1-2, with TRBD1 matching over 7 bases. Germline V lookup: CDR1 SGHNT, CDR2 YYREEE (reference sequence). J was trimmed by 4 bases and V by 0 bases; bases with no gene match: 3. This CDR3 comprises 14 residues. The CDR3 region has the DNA TGTGCCAGCAGCTTGGACAGGGGAGGCTATGGCTACACCTTC. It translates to CASSLDRGGYGYTF.